The 12 T cell receptor beta chains given below trace back to one sample, sequenced in a study of shared clonotypes between healthy human individuals. Positive CCR7 selection of CD45RO-negative cells yielded the naive CD8 cells, and terminally differentiated effector memory CD45RA+ cells were excluded. Only in-frame clones appear in the TCRdb table, and some are missing; sequencing was by immunoSEQ multiplex PCR. There are around 580,000 clones in the sample; roughly 98% occur only once, and 0.25% to 0.35% lies in the top ten. The material sequenced was naive CD8+ T cells sorted from blood. All receptors derive from a man younger than 40 in good health.

The count of this clone is one. V and J are TRBV5-5 and TRBJ1-2; D is undetermined. Trimming left V 5 bases short and J 4 bases short, with 12 bases between. The CDR3 spans 13 residues. Germline assignment: CDR1 SGHKS and CDR2 YYEKEE (reference sequence). The chain's CDR3 is CASSGDRGYGYTF. In DNA, the CDR3 is TGTGCCAGCAGTGGAGATCGAGGCTATGGCTACACCTTC. Together with reference TRBV5-5 and TRBJ1-2, the CDR3 gives the full variable domain: DAGVTQSPTHLIKTRGQQVTLRCSPISGHKSVSWYQQVLGQGPQFIFQYYEKEERGRGNFPDRFSARQFPNYSSELNVNALLLGDSALYLCASSGDRGYGYTFGSGTRLTVV.

This chain connects TRBV4-3 to TRBJ2-1; D remains ambiguous. The germline CDR1 and CDR2 sequences are LGHNA and YSLEER. Trimming took off 3 bases at V and 8 bases at J, with 14 bases between the two ends. The CDR3 spans 14 residues. CDR3: CASSQIFGFHEQFF. CDR3 DNA: TGCGCCAGCAGCCAGATATTCGGGTTTCATGAGCAGTTCTTC.

The V call is TRBV6-1, the J call TRBJ2-7, with TRBD2 identical over 14 bases. V dropped 7 bases and J dropped 7; count of bases not matched to a gene: 9. The V gene's germline CDR1 is MNHNS and CDR2 SASEGT. The CDR3 is made up of 15 amino acids. The DNA for the CDR3 is TGTGCCAGCAACATTTTGGGACTAGCGGGAGATGAGCAGTACTTC. Its protein product is CASNILGLAGDEQYF.

The chain has TRBV19 and TRBJ1-5, with D unresolved. CDR3 size: 13 residues. Germline V gene data show CDR1 as LNHDA and CDR2 as SQIVND (reference sequence). The germline V and J ends were trimmed by 3 bases and 4 bases, with 7 bases remaining between them. The CDR3 is CASSIMVNQPQHF. DNA for the CDR3: TGTGCCAGTAGTATTATGGTAAATCAGCCCCAGCATTTT.

A note on this clone: In the same sample, other DNA sequences code for this CDR3. The chain couples TRBV28 to TRBJ2-7; no firm D call. The CDR3 consists of 10 residues. Deletions cut 6 bases from V and 7 bases from J, with 7 bases between. Germline V gives CDR1 MDHEN, CDR2 SYDVKM. CDR3 sequence: CASSLGEQYF. The DNA of the CDR3 is TGTGCCAGCAGCCTGGGGGAGCAGTACTTC.

V usage is TRBV6-5 and J usage is TRBJ2-5; the D is unclear. The V and J ends lost 0 bases and 4 bases respectively, with 15 bases between them. The CDR3 is 16 amino acids. CDR1 and CDR2 (germline): MNHEY, SVGAGI. The CDR3 reads CASSYSSLIGPETQYF. The CDR3 bases are TGTGCCAGCAGTTACTCGAGCCTGATAGGGCCAGAGACCCAGTACTTC.

The chain has TRBV13 and TRBJ2-7; TRBD2 agrees at 11 bases. Germline CDR1 reads PRHDT; CDR2 reads FYEKMQ (reference sequence). The CDR3 totals 15 residues. With V trimmed by 3 bases and J by 2 bases, 3 bases remained unmatched. The CDR3 sequence is CASSFGTSGAYEQYF. CDR3 nucleotides: TGTGCCAGCAGCTTCGGGACTAGCGGAGCCTACGAGCAGTACTTC.

This sequence joins TRBV7-9 and TRBJ1-2; possible D gene TRBD1, 5 bases. Germline CDR1 SEHNR, CDR2 FQNEAQ (reference sequence). With 5 bases removed from V and 7 bases from J, the gap between germline ends came to 14 bases. This CDR3 comprises 13 residues. The CDR3 nucleotides read TGTGCCAGCAGCCGGGGGGGTCCAGGTGGCTACACCTTC. Amino acids: CASSRGGPGGYTF.

This CDR3 reads CASSEDVTAGYTQYF. CDR3 coding DNA: TGTGCCAGCAGCGAGGATGTTACGGCCGGGTATACGCAGTATTTT. V is TRBV7-9 and J is TRBJ2-3, with D hard to call. The V end lost 5 bases, the J end lost 7 bases, and 19 bases lay between the germline ends. The CDR3 sequence is 15 residues long. The germline CDR1 and CDR2 sequences are SEHNR and FQNEAQ (reference sequence).

V and J are TRBV10-2 and TRBJ2-1; 7 positions agree with TRBD2. The germline V gene encodes CDR1 WSHSY and CDR2 SAAADI. There are 19 residues in the CDR3. The V and J ends lost 7 bases and 5 bases, in that order; junction bases with no gene match: 23. In DNA, the CDR3 is TGCGCCAGCATGGGGTTGGCGGGAGCGGAGGTTAACGTACACAATGAGCAGTTCTTC. Amino acids: CASMGLAGAEVNVHNEQFF.

This clone is a singleton in its sample. As DNA, the CDR3 is TGTGCCAGCAGCTTAGCCCGACAGAGCTCCTACGAGCAGTACTTC. Translated, it gives CASSLARQSSYEQYF. The chain is built from TRBV11-2 and TRBJ2-7; tentatively, D is TRBD1 (5 bases). Per the germline V gene, CDR1 is SGHAT and CDR2 is FQNNGV. The V end was cut by 1 base, the J end by 0 bases, with 10 bases between. The CDR3 runs 15 residues.

This rearrangement joins TRBV6-5 to TRBJ2-7; tentatively, D is TRBD1 (6 bases). The CDR3 is made up of 15 amino acids. Germline assignment: CDR1 MNHEY and CDR2 SVGAGI. Trimming took 5 bases from V and 2 from J, leaving 16 bases between them. This CDR3 is CASSTHRDNPYEQYF. CDR3 bases: TGTGCCAGCAGTACCCACAGGGATAATCCCTACGAGCAGTACTTC.